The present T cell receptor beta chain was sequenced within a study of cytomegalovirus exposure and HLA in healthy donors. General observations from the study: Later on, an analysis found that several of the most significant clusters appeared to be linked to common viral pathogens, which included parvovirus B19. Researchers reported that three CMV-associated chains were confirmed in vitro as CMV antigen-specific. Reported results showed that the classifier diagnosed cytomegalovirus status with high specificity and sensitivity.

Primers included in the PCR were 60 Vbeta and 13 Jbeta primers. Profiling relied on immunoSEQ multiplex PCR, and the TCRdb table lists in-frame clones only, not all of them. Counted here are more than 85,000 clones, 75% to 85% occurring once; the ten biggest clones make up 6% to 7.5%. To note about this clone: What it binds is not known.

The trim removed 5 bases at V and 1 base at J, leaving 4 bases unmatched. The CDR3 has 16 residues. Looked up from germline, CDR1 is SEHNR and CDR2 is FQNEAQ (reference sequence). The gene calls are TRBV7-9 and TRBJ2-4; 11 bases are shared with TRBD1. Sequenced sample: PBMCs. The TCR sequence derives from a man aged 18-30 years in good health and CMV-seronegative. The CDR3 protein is CASSPRDRGAKNIQYF. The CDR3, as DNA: TGTGCCAGCAGCCCCCGGGACAGGGGGGCCAAAAACATTCAGTACTTC. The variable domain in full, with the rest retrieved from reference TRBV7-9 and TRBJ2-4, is DTGVSQNPRHKITKRGQNVTFRCDPISEHNRLYWYRQTLGQGPEFLTYFQNEAQLEKSRLLSDRFSAERPKGSFSTLEIQRTEQGDSAMYLCASSPRDRGAKNIQYFGAGTRLSVL.